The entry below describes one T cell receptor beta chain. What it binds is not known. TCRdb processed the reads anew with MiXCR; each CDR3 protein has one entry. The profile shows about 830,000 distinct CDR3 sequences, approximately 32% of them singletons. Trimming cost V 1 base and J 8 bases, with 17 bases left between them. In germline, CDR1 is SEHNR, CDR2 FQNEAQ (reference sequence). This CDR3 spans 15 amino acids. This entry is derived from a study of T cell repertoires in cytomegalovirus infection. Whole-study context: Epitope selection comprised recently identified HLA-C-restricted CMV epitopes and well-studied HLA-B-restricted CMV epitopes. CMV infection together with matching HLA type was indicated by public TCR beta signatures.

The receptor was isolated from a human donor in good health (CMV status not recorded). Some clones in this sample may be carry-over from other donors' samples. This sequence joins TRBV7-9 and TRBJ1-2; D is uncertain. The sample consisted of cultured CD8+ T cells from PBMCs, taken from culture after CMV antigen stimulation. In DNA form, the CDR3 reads TGTGCCAGCAGCTTAGAGGACGGCTCCAACGGGGGCTACACCTTC. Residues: CASSLEDGSNGGYTF. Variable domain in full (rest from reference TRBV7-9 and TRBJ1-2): DTGVSQNPRHKITKRGQNVTFRCDPISEHNRLYWYRQTLGQGPEFLTYFQNEAQLEKSRLLSDRFSAERPKGSFSTLEIQRTEQGDSAMYLCASSLEDGSNGGYTFGSGTRLTVV.